The 20 T cell receptor beta chains presented below share a single source sample, sequenced in a study of T cells in Graves' hyperthyroidism and ophthalmopathy. Researchers took RNA transcripts and amplified the TCR beta CDR3 regions from them. A set of HTBI primers served as the primers for a first-round RT-PCR of the TCR CDR3. TCRdb processed the multiplex PCR reads anew with MiXCR; each CDR3 protein has one entry. The table lists 350,000 or so distinct CDR3 sequences, roughly 21% of them singletons. The sample was blood. Receptors were obtained from a woman in her forties or fifties with Graves' hyperthyroidism.

With respect to this clonotype: Just one base apart from a much larger clone, this may be a read error. The rearrangement uses TRBV28 and TRBJ1-3, with 9 bases identical to TRBD1. This CDR3 spans 14 amino acids. Germline loops: CDR1 MDHEN, CDR2 SYDVKM. CDR3 coding DNA: TGTACCAGCTCGGGACAGGGTGCTGGAAACACCATATATTTT. Translated: CTSSGQGAGNTIYF.

The gene calls are TRBV5-1 and TRBJ2-2, with D possibly called TRBD1 or TRBD2 (5 bases each). Germline loops: CDR1 SGHRS, CDR2 YFSETQ. The CDR3 runs 16 residues. Between the trimmed V and J ends, which lost 6 bases and 4 bases, there was a span of 19 bases. Here the CDR3 DNA reads TGCGCCAGCAAAAGAATAGCCGGGACCTTCACCGGGGAGCTGTTTTTT. Translation gives CASKRIAGTFTGELFF. Looking up the rest from reference TRBV5-1 and TRBJ2-2 gives the full variable domain: KAGVTQTPRYLIKTRGQQVTLSCSPISGHRSVSWYQQTPGQGLQFLFEYFSETQRNKGNFPGRFSGRQFSNSRSEMNVSTLELGDSALYLCASKRIAGTFTGELFFGEGSRLTVL.

This clonotype appeared many times. V gene TRBV11-3 combines with J gene TRBJ1-2; D gene unclear. This CDR3 region has 15 residues. V lost 0 bases and J 2 bases, leaving 10 bases between the germline ends. Per the germline V gene, CDR1 is SGHNT and CDR2 is YENEEA. CDR3 sequence (DNA): TGTGCCAGCAGCTTAGACAGACGGGGAAACTATGGCTACACCTTC. Protein: CASSLDRRGNYGYTF. Full variable domain (outside the CDR3, taken from reference TRBV11-3 and TRBJ1-2): EAGVVQSPRYKIIEKKQPVAFWCNPISGHNTLYWYLQNLGQGPELLIRYENEEAVDDSQLPKDRFSAERLKGVDSTLKIQPAELGDSAVYLCASSLDRRGNYGYTFGSGTRLTVV.

This clonotype was seen ten or more times. V is TRBV12-3 or TRBV12-4 and J is TRBJ1-4, with 7 bases aligning to TRBD1. V lost 5 bases, J lost 7 bases, and 7 bases stayed unmatched. The CDR3 totals 14 residues. The CDR3 sequence is CASSPGTEAEKLFF. The DNA of the CDR3 is TGTGCCAGCAGTCCCGGGACAGAGGCTGAAAAACTGTTTTTT.

This clonotype was seen ten or more times. V is TRBV2 and J is TRBJ1-1, with unresolved D. Germline V gene lookup returns CDR1 SNHLY and CDR2 FYNNEI. Trimming pared 1 base from V and 1 base from J, leaving 10 bases between. The CDR3 has 15 amino acids. CDR3 bases: TGTGCCAGCAGTGAAGAGGCGGTGGGGAACACTGAAGCTTTCTTT. Amino acid sequence: CASSEEAVGNTEAFF.

This clonotype was recorded a few times. The CDR3 DNA reads as TGTGCCAGTAGTTCCCGACAGGGAATGCGAACTGAAGCTTTCTTT. It translates to CASSSRQGMRTEAFF. This chain joins TRBV19 and TRBJ1-1; 7 nucleotides align to TRBD1. Germline V gene lookup returns CDR1 LNHDA and CDR2 SQIVND (reference sequence). The CDR3 runs 15 residues. V shed 5 bases, J shed 5 bases, and the junction held 11 bases outside the gene matches. The full variable domain, its missing parts supplied by reference TRBV19 and TRBJ1-1, is DGGITQSPKYLFRKEGQNVTLSCEQNLNHDAMYWYRQDPGQGLRLIYYSQIVNDFQKGDIAEGYSVSREKKESFPLTVTSAQKNPTAFYLCASSSRQGMRTEAFFGQGTRLTVV.

This clonotype was detected only a few times. This chain links TRBV5-4 with TRBJ2-1, with 10 bases lining up with TRBD2. Trimming took 4 bases from V and 0 from J; bases not matched to a gene: 7. CDR3 size: 17 residues. The V gene's germline CDR1 is SGHNT and CDR2 YYREEE (reference sequence). CDR3 amino acids: CASSPGLAEISYNEQFF. The CDR3 DNA follows: TGTGCCAGCAGCCCCGGACTAGCGGAGATCTCCTACAATGAGCAGTTCTTC.

In this sample, this clonotype turned up many times. The V call is TRBV7-2, the J call TRBJ2-5; 15 nucleotides align to TRBD2. CDR1 is SGHTA, CDR2 FQGNSA, per germline. J gave up 6 bases and V 4 bases, and 6 bases lay outside the gene matches. CDR3 length: 16 amino acids. The CDR3 sequence is CASSSPGLAGGKTQYF. The CDR3 DNA reads as TGTGCCAGCAGCTCTCCGGGACTAGCGGGAGGAAAGACCCAGTACTTC.

This clonotype was detected many times. V and J are TRBV3-1 and TRBJ2-7, with D possibly matching TRBD1 (6 bases). The V and J ends lost 0 bases and 6 bases respectively, with 12 bases between them. Germline CDR1 LGHDT, CDR2 YNNKEL (reference sequence). The length of the CDR3 is 14 residues. In DNA form, the CDR3 reads TGTGCCAGCAGCCAAGATGGGGGCCCCTTCGAGCAGTACTTC. It is translated as CASSQDGGPFEQYF.

This clonotype showed up many times. This chain connects TRBV20-1 to TRBJ2-5; TRBD1 matches at 7 bases. V lost 0 bases and J lost 3; bases outside the gene matches: 4. CDR1 is DFQATT and CDR2 is SNEGSKA in the germline V gene (reference sequence). This CDR3 region has 14 residues. The CDR3 protein is CSAREGTVKETQYF. The CDR3 DNA is TGCAGTGCTAGAGAAGGGACAGTAAAAGAGACCCAGTACTTC.

This clonotype was recorded at least ten times. The chain is built from TRBV20-1 and TRBJ2-7; no firm D call. Trimming cost V 5 bases and J 2 bases, with 13 bases left between them. Looked up from germline, CDR1 is DFQATT and CDR2 is SNEGSKA (reference sequence). The CDR3 sequence is 13 residues long. The CDR3 loop is CSAFPTGTYEQYF. CDR3 nucleotides: TGCAGTGCTTTCCCGACTGGCACCTACGAGCAGTACTTC.

This clonotype occurred many times. V gene TRBV28 combines with J gene TRBJ1-2; TRBD1 matches 9 bases. Per the germline V gene, CDR1 is MDHEN and CDR2 is SYDVKM. Unmatched junction bases numbered 6, after V lost 4 bases and J lost 6 bases. The CDR3 covers 14 residues. The CDR3 sequence: CASSSAGTGNGYTF. The CDR3 region has the DNA TGTGCCAGCAGTTCCGCCGGGACAGGGAATGGCTACACCTTC.

This clonotype was counted ten times or more. The V gene is TRBV27, the J gene TRBJ2-2, with D possibly being TRBD2 (6 bases). The CDR3 runs 16 residues. Trimming pared 2 bases from V and 1 base from J, leaving 11 bases between. The germline CDR1 and CDR2 sequences are MNHEY and SMNVEV (reference sequence). The CDR3 DNA is TGTGCCAGCAGTTTACGAGGGAGGCTGAACACCGGGGAGCTGTTTTTT. Encoded protein: CASSLRGRLNTGELFF.

This clonotype was seen ten or more times. The chain links TRBV30 to TRBJ1-2; D not certain. The CDR3 totals 14 residues. Trimming pared 3 bases from V and 3 bases from J, leaving 14 bases between. Looked up from germline, CDR1 is GTSNPN and CDR2 is SVGIG (reference sequence). The CDR3 loop reads CAWRNTPPDYGYTF. CDR3 in DNA: TGTGCCTGGAGGAATACACCGCCCGACTATGGCTACACCTTC.

This clonotype was seen many times. The chain couples TRBV30 to TRBJ2-6; D is unresolved. V lost 5 bases and J 0 bases, leaving 5 bases between the germline ends. Germline V gene sequence: CDR1 GTSNPN, CDR2 SVGIG (reference sequence). The CDR3 totals 13 residues. The CDR3 DNA follows: TGTGCCTGGGAGAACTCTGGGGCCAACGTCCTGACTTTC. It codes for CAWENSGANVLTF.

At least ten counts were recorded for this clonotype. CDR3: CSARDRGGPYEQYF. In DNA form, the CDR3 reads TGCAGTGCTAGAGATCGAGGGGGACCCTACGAGCAGTACTTC. The chain carries TRBV20-1 and TRBJ2-7, with D perhaps TRBD1 (6 bases). The germline V and J ends were trimmed by 0 bases and 2 bases, with 11 bases remaining between them. The CDR3 is 14 amino acids. Germline V gene sequence: CDR1 DFQATT, CDR2 SNEGSKA (reference sequence).

This clonotype has ten or more counts. This chain joins TRBV2 and TRBJ2-7; D is unresolved. V was shortened by 6 bases and J by 6 bases, with 12 bases between the two germline ends. Germline V lookup: CDR1 SNHLY, CDR2 FYNNEI. The CDR3 totals 12 residues. The CDR3 bases are TGTGCCAGCAGGGAATACAGAGCCGAGCAGTACTTC. As protein: CASREYRAEQYF. Full variable domain (outside the CDR3, taken from reference TRBV2 and TRBJ2-7): EPEVTQTPSHQVTQMGQEVILRCVPISNHLYFYWYRQILGQKVEFLVSFYNNEISEKSEIFDDQFSVERPDGSNFTLKIRSTKLEDSAMYFCASREYRAEQYFGPGTRLTVT.

This clonotype appeared many times. The chain recombines TRBV18 with TRBJ1-1; D possibly corresponds to TRBD1 (5 bases). Germline CDR1 is KGHSH and CDR2 is LQKENI. Deletions cut 3 bases from V and 1 base from J, with 15 bases between. The CDR3 has 16 residues. The CDR3 region has the DNA TGTGCCAGCTCACCGAACCTTAAAACAGGGAACACTGAAGCTTTCTTT. Translated, it gives CASSPNLKTGNTEAFF.

In its sample, this clonotype was seen a few times. One base away lies a much larger clone, so this may be a sequencing read error. V gene TRBV28 combines with J gene TRBJ2-7; D remains ambiguous. Trimming shortened V by 5 bases and J by 3 bases, and 11 bases separated the two germline ends. Germline V gene data show CDR1 as MDHEN and CDR2 as SYDVKM. The CDR3 has 13 residues. The CDR3 DNA follows: TGTGCCAGCAGTCCCCCCCCAGGCTACGAGCAGTACTTC. As protein: CASSPPPGYEQYF.

This clonotype was seen at least ten times. This chain links TRBV2 with TRBJ2-7; D is ambiguous. There are 13 residues in the CDR3. Per germline, CDR1 SNHLY and CDR2 FYNNEI. V lost 5 bases and J lost 2, with 10 bases in between. CDR3 protein: CASSLEKTYEQYF. Here the CDR3 DNA reads TGTGCCAGCAGTTTGGAAAAAACCTACGAGCAGTACTTC.